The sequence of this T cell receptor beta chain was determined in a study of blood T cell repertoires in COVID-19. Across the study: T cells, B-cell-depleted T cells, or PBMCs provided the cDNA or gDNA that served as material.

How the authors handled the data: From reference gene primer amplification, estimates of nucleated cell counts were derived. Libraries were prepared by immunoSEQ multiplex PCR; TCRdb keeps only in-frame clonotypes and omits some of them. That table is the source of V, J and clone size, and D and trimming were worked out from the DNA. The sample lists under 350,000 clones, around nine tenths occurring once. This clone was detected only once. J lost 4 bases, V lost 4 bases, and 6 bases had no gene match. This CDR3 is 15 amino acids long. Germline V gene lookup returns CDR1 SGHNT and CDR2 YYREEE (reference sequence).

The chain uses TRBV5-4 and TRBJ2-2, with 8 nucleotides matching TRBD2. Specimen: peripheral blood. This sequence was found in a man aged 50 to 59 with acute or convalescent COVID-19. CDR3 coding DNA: TGTGCCAGCAGCCCGGGGGGGGAATCCACCGGGGAGCTGTTTTTT. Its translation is CASSPGGESTGELFF.